The 27 T cell receptor beta chains below were found in one sample sequenced in a study of blood T cell repertoires in COVID-19. Profiled with immunoSEQ multiplex PCR; TCRdb holds only in-frame clones, not every one. The data contain 58,000 or so clones, under 80% of them singletons. Material for sequencing was peripheral blood. Source of these receptors: a human donor in a cohort sampled during active COVID-19.

The J gene is TRBJ1-3, the V gene TRBV29-1, with D possibly matching TRBD1 (6 bases). The CDR3 spans 13 residues. Germline lookup yields CDR1 SQVTM and CDR2 ANQGSEA. Trimming left V 7 bases short and J 3 bases short, with 13 bases between. The CDR3 region is CSATRGDGNTIYF. The CDR3, as DNA: TGCAGCGCAACCAGGGGAGATGGAAACACCATATATTTT.

The chain joins TRBV20-1 to TRBJ1-2; a weak D match, TRBD1 (6 bases). V was cut by 5 bases and J by 8 bases, with 12 bases left in between. Germline CDR1 is DFQATT and CDR2 is SNEGSKA (reference sequence). CDR3 size: 11 residues. The CDR3 is CSAPTGRGYTF. Here the CDR3 DNA reads TGCAGTGCTCCCACAGGGAGAGGCTACACCTTC.

The rearrangement links TRBV7-9 to TRBJ2-7; D is possibly TRBD2 (6 bases). The CDR3 contains 16 residues. Between the trimmed V and J ends, which lost 0 bases and 5 bases, there was a span of 17 bases. Germline CDR1 is SEHNR and CDR2 is FQNEAQ (reference sequence). The CDR3 DNA follows: TGTGCCAGCAGCTTAGCTTTGGTCGGGGGACCCCACGAGCAGTACTTC. Its protein product is CASSLALVGGPHEQYF.

The chain employs TRBV6-2 or TRBV6-3 and TRBJ1-1, with unresolved D. This CDR3 has 15 amino acids. The ends were cut back, 0 bases at V and 1 base at J, with 9 bases in the middle. Germline V gene data show CDR1 as MNHEY and CDR2 as SVGEGT. The CDR3 reads CASSYSKTGNTEAFF. CDR3 nucleotide sequence: TGTGCCAGCAGTTACTCGAAGACGGGGAACACTGAAGCTTTCTTT.

The chain carries TRBV6-4 and TRBJ1-1; D may be TRBD1 (6 bases). The CDR3 contains 19 residues. Germline CDR1 is MRHNA and CDR2 is SNTAGT. Trimming left V 1 base short and J 0 bases short, with 21 bases between. CDR3 residues: CASSDFLIRDTKMNTEAFF. In DNA, the CDR3 is TGTGCCAGCAGTGACTTCCTAATCCGGGACACCAAGATGAACACTGAAGCTTTCTTT.

The chain employs TRBV9 and TRBJ2-3; 7 bases map to TRBD2. The germline gives CDR1 SGDLS, CDR2 YYNGEE. Trimming removed 1 base from V and 8 bases from J; junction bases left unmatched: 16. This CDR3 spans 17 amino acids. The CDR3 is CASSVYELPTGGATQYF. Here the CDR3 DNA reads TGTGCCAGCAGCGTATACGAGTTACCAACGGGGGGAGCTACGCAGTATTTT. The entire variable domain, with the rest obtained from reference TRBV9 and TRBJ2-3, is as follows: DSGVTQTPKHLITATGQRVTLRCSPRSGDLSVYWYQQSLDQGLQFLIQYYNGEERAKGNILERFSAQQFPDLHSELNLSSLELGDSALYFCASSVYELPTGGATQYFGPGTRLTVL.

The gene calls are TRBV4-3 and TRBJ1-4; 10 bases agree with TRBD1. CDR3 size: 15 residues. CDR1 LGHNA and CDR2 YSLEER come from the germline V gene. Germline trimming cut 0 bases from V and 7 bases from J; bases unmatched to any gene: 2. The CDR3 sequence: CASSQDGTGVEKLFF. CDR3 DNA sequence: TGCGCCAGCAGCCAAGACGGGACAGGGGTTGAAAAACTGTTTTTT.

This chain joins TRBV9 and TRBJ2-2; D remains ambiguous. The CDR3 totals 15 residues. Trimming removed 0 bases at V and 0 bases at J, with 6 bases between. Germline V lookup: CDR1 SGDLS, CDR2 YYNGEE. CDR3: CASSVGESNTGELFF. The CDR3 nucleotides are TGTGCCAGCAGCGTAGGAGAGTCGAACACCGGGGAGCTGTTTTTT. Full variable domain (outside the CDR3, taken from reference TRBV9 and TRBJ2-2): DSGVTQTPKHLITATGQRVTLRCSPRSGDLSVYWYQQSLDQGLQFLIQYYNGEERAKGNILERFSAQQFPDLHSELNLSSLELGDSALYFCASSVGESNTGELFFGEGSRLTVL.

The rearrangement uses TRBV2 and TRBJ2-7, with D tentatively TRBD1 (5 bases). There are 13 residues in the CDR3. The germline gives CDR1 SNHLY, CDR2 FYNNEI. Trimming stripped 3 bases from V and 3 bases from J, with 9 bases between. The CDR3 DNA reads TGTGCCAGCAGTGATAACAGGTTCTACGAGCAGTACTTC. Protein sequence: CASSDNRFYEQYF.

The chain is built from TRBV28 and TRBJ1-5; D is unclear. The CDR3 spans 13 residues. CDR1 MDHEN and CDR2 SYDVKM come from the germline V gene. Trimming pared 6 bases from V and 3 bases from J, leaving 9 bases between. The CDR3: CASSEETNQPQHF. The CDR3 nucleotides read TGTGCCAGCAGCGAGGAAACCAATCAGCCCCAGCATTTT.

The rearrangement links TRBV7-2 to TRBJ2-3, with 7 nucleotides matching TRBD2. Per germline, CDR1 SGHTA and CDR2 FQGNSA. The CDR3 runs 18 residues. Trimming removed 0 bases from V and 0 bases from J; junction bases left unmatched: 9. CDR3 sequence (DNA): TGTGCCAGCAGCTTAGCGCGGACTGCCGGGAGGAGCACAGATACGCAGTATTTT. Protein sequence: CASSLARTAGRSTDTQYF.

The genes are TRBV18 and TRBJ2-7; TRBD1 is a possible D gene (5 bases). CDR1 is KGHSH, CDR2 LQKENI, per germline. Trimming stripped 4 bases from V and 5 bases from J, with 18 bases between. The CDR3 extends over 15 amino acids. Here the CDR3 reads CASSLRRKDTDEQYF. CDR3 coding DNA: TGTGCCAGCTCACTGCGGCGTAAGGACACCGACGAGCAGTACTTC.

This clone occurred a few times. The chain joins TRBV3-1 (or the pseudogene TRBV3-2) to TRBJ1-1; D possibly corresponds to TRBD1 (6 bases). CDR1 LGHDT and CDR2 YNNKEL come from the germline V gene (reference sequence). The CDR3 runs to 12 residues. V was cut by 4 bases and J by 9 bases, with 12 bases left in between. Written as DNA, the CDR3 is TGTGCCAGCAGCCCACGGGACACGCAAGCTTTCTTT. The encoded protein is CASSPRDTQAFF.

The chain uses TRBV4-3 and TRBJ2-7, with D unresolved. Trimming left V 0 bases short and J 2 bases short, with 14 bases between. The CDR3 is made up of 16 amino acids. From germline, CDR1 is LGHNA and CDR2 YSLEER. This CDR3 is CASSQEVVADAYEQYF. As DNA, the CDR3 is TGCGCCAGCAGCCAAGAGGTGGTGGCGGATGCCTACGAGCAGTACTTC.

The table lists this clone with a few counts. The J gene is TRBJ1-1, the V gene TRBV29-1; 9 bases match TRBD1. The germline gives CDR1 SQVTM, CDR2 ANQGSEA. Unmatched junction bases numbered 7, after V lost 4 bases and J lost 7 bases. CDR3 size: 13 residues. The CDR3 DNA reads TGCAGCGTTGTTGGACAGGGGCAACGTGAAGCTTTCTTT. Protein sequence: CSVVGQGQREAFF.

V and J are TRBV19 and TRBJ1-1, with a tentative D call TRBD1 (6 bases). This CDR3 is 14 amino acids long. Trimming shortened V by 1 base and J by 8 bases, and 14 bases separated the two germline ends. The V gene's germline CDR1 is LNHDA and CDR2 SQIVND (reference sequence). In DNA, the CDR3 is TGTGCCAGTAGTATAGGAAGGGGGTCTTGGGAAGCTTTCTTT. Translated: CASSIGRGSWEAFF.

This chain uses TRBV27 with TRBJ2-1; no clear D. The CDR3 is 14 residues long. CDR1 is MNHEY, CDR2 SMNVEV, per germline (reference sequence). With 5 bases removed from V and 3 bases from J, the gap between germline ends came to 11 bases. Here the CDR3 reads CASSTRMDYNEQFF. CDR3 nucleotides: TGTGCCAGCAGTACCAGGATGGACTACAATGAGCAGTTCTTC.

In DNA form, the CDR3 reads TGTGCCAGCAGGGGCTACAGGGGCAATCAGCCCCAGCATTTT. Amino acid sequence: CASRGYRGNQPQHF. The J gene is TRBJ1-5, the V gene TRBV2; D is perhaps TRBD1 (6 bases). The V and J ends lost 6 bases and 2 bases respectively, with 11 bases between them. This CDR3 contains 14 residues. Germline values: CDR1 SNHLY, CDR2 FYNNEI.

This clone was recorded once. The chain links TRBV5-6 to TRBJ2-7; D is unclear. Germline lookup yields CDR1 SGHDT and CDR2 YYEEEE. The CDR3 length is 13 residues. Trimming removed 0 bases at V and 1 base at J, with 5 bases between. The CDR3 region is CASSLVESYEQYF. In DNA, the CDR3 is TGTGCCAGCAGCTTGGTGGAGTCCTACGAGCAGTACTTC. The whole variable domain, remainder taken from reference TRBV5-6 and TRBJ2-7, is DAGVTQSPTHLIKTRGQQVTLRCSPKSGHDTVSWYQQALGQGPQFIFQYYEEEERQRGNFPDRFSGHQFPNYSSELNVNALLLGDSALYLCASSLVESYEQYFGPGTRLTVT.

This chain uses TRBV27 with TRBJ1-5; unclear D gene. The CDR3 covers 15 residues. V lost 5 bases, J lost 7 bases, and 18 bases lay in between. The germline gives CDR1 MNHEY, CDR2 SMNVEV (reference sequence). The CDR3 region has the DNA TGTGCCAGCAGTCTCCAGGCCTTTAGCGGGCAGCCCCAGCATTTT. Its protein product is CASSLQAFSGQPQHF.

The table lists this clone with a count of one. The chain employs TRBV4-1 and TRBJ2-7; weak D call: TRBD2 (7 bases). CDR1 and CDR2 (germline): MGHRA, YSYEKL. V shed 0 bases and J shed 4 bases, with 16 bases lying between them. The CDR3 has 16 amino acids. The CDR3 region is CASSQEEGGALYEQYF. Here the CDR3 DNA reads TGCGCCAGCAGCCAAGAAGAAGGGGGGGCACTGTACGAGCAGTACTTC.

This clone was observed a few times. The chain uses TRBV18 and TRBJ2-7; the match to TRBD2 covers 9 bases. The J segment lost 7 bases and the V segment lost 3 bases, leaving 7 bases of the junction unmatched. This CDR3 has 14 amino acids. Germline V gives CDR1 KGHSH, CDR2 LQKENI. CDR3 protein: CASSPGRREGEQYF. The CDR3 DNA sequence: TGTGCCAGCTCACCCGGACGGCGGGAGGGTGAGCAGTACTTC.

The chain couples TRBV24-1 to TRBJ2-1; 10 nucleotides line up with TRBD2. There are 17 residues in the CDR3. Germline V gene lookup returns CDR1 KGHDR and CDR2 SFDVKD. V shed 4 bases and J 4 bases; nucleotides not matched to a gene: 9. The CDR3 DNA sequence: TGTGCCACCAGTGACTTCGGACTAGCGGACAGGTACAATGAGCAGTTCTTC. Translated, it gives CATSDFGLADRYNEQFF.

The chain carries TRBV7-9 and TRBJ2-7; 7 bases are a match to TRBD1. Germline CDR1 is SEHNR and CDR2 is FQNEAQ (reference sequence). V lost 2 bases to trimming and J lost 5 bases; unmatched junction nucleotides: 6. The CDR3 sequence is 14 residues long. The CDR3 protein is CASSLSYRGDEQYF. The CDR3 region has the DNA TGTGCCAGCAGCTTAAGTTACAGGGGCGACGAGCAGTACTTC.

The chain joins TRBV7-9 to TRBJ2-3; 13 bases map to TRBD2. Germline V lookup: CDR1 SEHNR, CDR2 FQNEAQ (reference sequence). This CDR3 has 14 residues. The J segment lost 4 bases and the V segment lost 7 bases, leaving 2 bases of the junction unmatched. The CDR3 here is CASTGLAGADTQYF. CDR3 nucleotide sequence: TGTGCCAGCACCGGACTAGCGGGGGCAGATACGCAGTATTTT.

V gene TRBV19 combines with J gene TRBJ1-3; no clear D gene. The V gene's germline CDR1 is LNHDA and CDR2 SQIVND (reference sequence). The CDR3 is 11 residues long. The V end was cut by 11 bases, the J end by 0 bases, with 5 bases between. The CDR3 DNA follows: TGTGCCTCAGGCTCTGGAAACACCATATATTTT. It is translated as CASGSGNTIYF.

In this sample, this clone turned up a few times. CDR3 sequence reads: CASSPGQENSPLHF. The DNA of the CDR3 is TGCGCCAGCAGCCCCGGACAGGAGAATTCACCCCTCCACTTT. The chain couples TRBV5-1 to TRBJ1-6; TRBD1 matches at 7 bases. The CDR3 is 14 amino acids. J lost 7 bases, V lost 4 bases, and 5 bases had no gene match. CDR1 is SGHRS, CDR2 YFSETQ, per germline.